This T cell receptor beta chain was recovered during a study of OX40 agonist ivuxolimab in advanced cancers. Libraries were prepared by immunoSEQ multiplex PCR; TCRdb keeps only in-frame clonotypes and omits some of them. This table has tens of thousands of clones, around 89% appearing once. Notes on the study in general: Dose levels from 0.1 to 3.0 mg/kg saw CD4+ and CD8+ blood T cells expand clonally by week 6. Compared with CD4+, CD8+ T cells on average had more expanded clones. Partial responders at 0.1-3.0 mg/kg showed near-lowest clonal expansion.

Collection of blood occurred at baseline, at cycle 4 day 1, and at cycle 7 day 1. Of note for this clone: Its antigen is not identified.

Germline CDR1 is SGHRS and CDR2 is YFSETQ. This CDR3 comprises 16 residues. Trimming cost V 0 bases and J 4 bases; bases outside gene matches: 4. The V gene is TRBV5-1, the J gene TRBJ2-7; 13 bases are a match to TRBD2. This TCR was recovered from an adult with an advanced solid tumor such as melanoma, head and neck, liver or kidney cancer. Source: CD4+ or CD8+ T cells sorted from blood, taken in a trial of the OX40 agonist ivuxolimab. CDR3 DNA sequence: TGCGCCAGCAGCTTGGTACTAGCGGGAGGGACGTACGAGCAGTACTTC. Its protein is CASSLVLAGGTYEQYF.